This T cell receptor (beta chain) was obtained from a study of cytomegalovirus exposure and HLA in healthy donors. Study summary: Some 180 million T cells yielded around 120 million unique TCR beta sequences in earlier analysis.

Primers: 60 Vbeta forward and 13 Jbeta reverse. Profiled with immunoSEQ multiplex PCR; TCRdb holds only in-frame clones, not every one. In the table there are 100,000 to 150,000 clones, about 83% of which are singletons. Broader study findings: Information on immune exposure was restricted to one variable (CMV serostatus). There were several of the most significant clusters that appeared linked to common viral pathogens in a later analysis. Per published reports, the classifier diagnosed cytomegalovirus status with high specificity and sensitivity.

This clone was found once. The antigen remains undetermined. Sequenced sample: PBMCs. This TCR derives from a woman aged 40 to 55 in good health and CMV-seropositive.

For the CDR3, the DNA is TGTGCCAGCAGTGAATTCGGGGGGGACGGCTACACCTTC. This encodes CASSEFGGDGYTF. The chain joins TRBV6-1 to TRBJ1-2, with a possible D match to TRBD1 (5 bases). CDR1 and CDR2 (germline): MNHNS, SASEGT. This CDR3 has 13 residues. Trimming shortened V by 2 bases and J by 8 bases, and 12 bases separated the two germline ends.